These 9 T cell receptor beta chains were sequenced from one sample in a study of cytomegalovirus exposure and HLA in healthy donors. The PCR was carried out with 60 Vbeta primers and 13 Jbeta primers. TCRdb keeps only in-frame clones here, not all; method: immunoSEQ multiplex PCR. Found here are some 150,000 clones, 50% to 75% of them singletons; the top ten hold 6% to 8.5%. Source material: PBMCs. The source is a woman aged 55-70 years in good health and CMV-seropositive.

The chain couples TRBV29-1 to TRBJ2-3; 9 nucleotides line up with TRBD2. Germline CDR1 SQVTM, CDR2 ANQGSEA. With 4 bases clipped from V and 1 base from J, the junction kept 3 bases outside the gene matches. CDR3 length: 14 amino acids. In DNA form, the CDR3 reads TGCAGCGTTGTTAGCGGGAGAGGCACAGATACGCAGTATTTT. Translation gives CSVVSGRGTDTQYF.

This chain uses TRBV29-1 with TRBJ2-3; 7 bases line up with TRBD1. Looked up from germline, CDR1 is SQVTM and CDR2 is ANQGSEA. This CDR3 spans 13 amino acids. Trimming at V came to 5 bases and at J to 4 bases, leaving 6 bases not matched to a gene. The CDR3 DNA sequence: TGCAGCGTTCTCACGCAGGGGGCAGATACGCAGTATTTT. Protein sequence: CSVLTQGADTQYF.

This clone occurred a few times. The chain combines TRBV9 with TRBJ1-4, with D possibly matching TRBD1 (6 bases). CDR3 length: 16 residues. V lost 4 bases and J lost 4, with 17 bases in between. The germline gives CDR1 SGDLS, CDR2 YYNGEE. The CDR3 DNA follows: TGTGCCAGCAGCCGCACCCTGACAGGTTATAATGAAAAACTGTTTTTT. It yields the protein CASSRTLTGYNEKLFF. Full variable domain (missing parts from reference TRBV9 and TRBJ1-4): DSGVTQTPKHLITATGQRVTLRCSPRSGDLSVYWYQQSLDQGLQFLIQYYNGEERAKGNILERFSAQQFPDLHSELNLSSLELGDSALYFCASSRTLTGYNEKLFFGSGTQLSVL.

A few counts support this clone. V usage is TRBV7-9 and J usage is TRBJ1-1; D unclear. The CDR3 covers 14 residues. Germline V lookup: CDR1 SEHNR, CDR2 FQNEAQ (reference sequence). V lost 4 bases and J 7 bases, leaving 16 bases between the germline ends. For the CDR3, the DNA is TGTGCCAGCAGCTCAGCCACACTACTATTTGAAGCTTTCTTT. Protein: CASSSATLLFEAFF.

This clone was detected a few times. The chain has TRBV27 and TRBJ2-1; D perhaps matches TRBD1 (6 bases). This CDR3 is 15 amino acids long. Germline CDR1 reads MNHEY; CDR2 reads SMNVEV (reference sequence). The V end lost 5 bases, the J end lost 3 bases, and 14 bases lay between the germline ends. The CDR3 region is CASSGSGDDYNEQFF. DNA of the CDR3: TGTGCCAGCAGTGGGTCAGGGGATGACTACAATGAGCAGTTCTTC.

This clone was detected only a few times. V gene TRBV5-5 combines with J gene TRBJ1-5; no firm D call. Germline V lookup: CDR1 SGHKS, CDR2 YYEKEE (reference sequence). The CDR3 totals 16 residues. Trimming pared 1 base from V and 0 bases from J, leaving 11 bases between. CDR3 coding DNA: TGTGCCAGCAGCTTGCTCCCGGGGTATAGCAATCAGCCCCAGCATTTT. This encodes CASSLLPGYSNQPQHF.

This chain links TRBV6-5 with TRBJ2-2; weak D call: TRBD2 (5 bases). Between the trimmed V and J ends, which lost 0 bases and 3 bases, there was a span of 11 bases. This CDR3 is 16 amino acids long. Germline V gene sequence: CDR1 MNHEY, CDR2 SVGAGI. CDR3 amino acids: CASSYSGGSYTGELFF. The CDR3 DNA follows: TGTGCCAGCAGTTACTCGGGCGGGTCTTACACCGGGGAGCTGTTTTTT.

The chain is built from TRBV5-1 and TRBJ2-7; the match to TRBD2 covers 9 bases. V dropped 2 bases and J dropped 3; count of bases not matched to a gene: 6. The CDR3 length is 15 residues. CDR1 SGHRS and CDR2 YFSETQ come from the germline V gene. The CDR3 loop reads CASSLLAGEIYEQYF. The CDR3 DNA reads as TGCGCCAGCAGCTTATTAGCGGGGGAAATCTACGAGCAGTACTTC.

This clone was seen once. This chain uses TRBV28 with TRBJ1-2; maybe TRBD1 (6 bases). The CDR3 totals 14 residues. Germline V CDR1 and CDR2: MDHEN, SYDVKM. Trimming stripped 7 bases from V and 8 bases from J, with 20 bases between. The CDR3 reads CASTEAVGAKGYTF. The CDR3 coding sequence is TGTGCCAGCACCGAGGCTGTGGGGGCAAAAGGCTACACCTTC.